Sequencing of this T cell receptor (beta chain) was carried out in a study of cytomegalovirus exposure and HLA in healthy donors. Study-level points and caveats: An analysis was carried out at a later point. It showed that HLA-associated TCR beta chains were more clonally expanded than equally common non-associated chains.

Note on this clone: Its antigen is as yet unknown.

60 Vbeta and 13 Jbeta primers were used in PCR. Sequencing was performed with immunoSEQ multiplex PCR; in TCRdb, only in-frame clones are kept and a portion is missing. The repertoire holds 150,000 or so clones, about 85% seen once, with more than 2% in the top ten. The CDR3 is 13 residues long. Germline V gene data show CDR1 as LGHNA and CDR2 as YSLEER. V lost 4 bases to trimming and J lost 9 bases; unmatched junction nucleotides: 6. The chain uses TRBV4-3 and TRBJ2-1; 7 positions match TRBD2. The clonotype was recovered from a young woman in good health and CMV-seronegative. Sequencing used PBMCs. CDR3 nucleotide sequence: TGCGCCAGCAGCCCCTCGGGGGGAAGTGAGCAGTTCTTC. This gives the protein CASSPSGGSEQFF.